Below are 8 T cell receptor beta chains sequenced from a single sample in a study of regulatory T cells in long-lasting Graves disease. CDR3 regions were amplified by Arm-PCR using iRepertoire HTBI primers to build TCR beta libraries. TCRdb analysed the multiplex PCR reads with MiXCR anew, one entry per CDR3 protein. This sample has 530,000 or so distinct CDR3 sequences; approximately 12% occur once, and the top ten carry more than 8.5%. As for time point: newly diagnosed GD, antithyroid drugs for less than 3 months. TCR sequences were obtained from RNA taken from PBMCs. The sample was also linked to a second study, of T cells in Graves' hyperthyroidism and ophthalmopathy.

This material consisted of peripheral blood mononuclear cells (PBMCs), taken at new diagnosis, from a patient treated with antithyroid drugs. These TCRs come from a man younger than 40 with Graves disease.

This clonotype was observed many times. The V call is TRBV15, the J call TRBJ2-5; the match to TRBD1 covers 7 bases. The CDR3 length is 14 residues. The germline gives CDR1 LNHNV, CDR2 YYDKDF (reference sequence). V trimming: 0 bases; J trimming: 5 bases; junction bases outside the gene matches: 3. The CDR3 DNA is TGTGCCACCAGCAGAGATTTGGGACAGGAGACCCAGTACTTC. Its translation: CATSRDLGQETQYF.

This clonotype was picked up many times. V and J are TRBV6-2 or TRBV6-3 and TRBJ1-4; D unclear. This CDR3 spans 14 amino acids. Per the germline V gene, CDR1 is MNHEY and CDR2 is SVGEGT. The V end was cut by 4 bases, the J end by 9 bases, with 15 bases between. CDR3 nucleotide sequence: TGTGCCAGCAGTTCTGATAAACGGGATAAAAAACTGTTTTTT. It translates to CASSSDKRDKKLFF.

In this sample, this clonotype turned up once. A read error is likely here: a far larger clone is one base away. In DNA form, the CDR3 reads TGCAGTGCTCGCCGGACTAGCGGGATCTACAATGAGCAGTACTTC. Translated: CSARRTSGIYNEQYF. The chain joins TRBV20-1 to TRBJ2-4, with 12 bases identical to TRBD2. V lost 5 bases and J lost 13; bases outside the gene matches: 15. Germline CDR1 reads DFQATT; CDR2 reads SNEGSKA (reference sequence). CDR3 length: 15 residues.

A word on this clonotype: This clone may be a read error of a much larger clone one base away. This rearrangement joins TRBV12-3 or TRBV12-4 to TRBJ2-3, with D possibly TRBD2 on 5 matching bases. The CDR3 runs to 14 residues. Deletions cut 5 bases from V and 6 bases from J, with 15 bases between. CDR3 nucleotide sequence: TGTGCCAGCAGTGCGGACTTTACGAGGGATACGCAGTATTTT. Its protein product is CASSADFTRDTQYF.

There are many counts of this clonotype. The gene calls are TRBV18 and TRBJ2-5, with D possibly TRBD2 on 6 matching bases. The J call may not be correct, given that the DNA end is closer to TRBJ2-1. Germline V gives CDR1 KGHSH, CDR2 LQKENI. This CDR3 contains 12 residues. The CDR3 region has the DNA TGTGCCAGCTCCCCGGGGGACCATGAGCAGTTCTTC. As protein: CASSPGDHEQFF.

This clonotype was seen repeatedly, ten times or more. V and J are TRBV7-3 and TRBJ2-7; D may be TRBD2 (6 bases). From germline, CDR1 is SGHTA and CDR2 FQGTGA. There are 14 residues in the CDR3. Trimming pared 5 bases from V and 5 bases from J, leaving 16 bases between. The CDR3 coding sequence is TGTGCCAGCAGCGCGGGATCCCCAGGCGACGAGCAGTACTTC. As protein: CASSAGSPGDEQYF.

This clonotype was detected many times. The gene calls are TRBV2 and TRBJ2-7; weak D call: TRBD2 (5 bases). Germline V lookup: CDR1 SNHLY, CDR2 FYNNEI. Trimming shortened V by 7 bases and J by 2 bases, and 9 bases separated the two germline ends. CDR3 length: 12 residues. The CDR3: CASKSSPYEQYF. CDR3 nucleotide sequence: TGTGCCAGCAAATCTAGCCCCTACGAGCAGTACTTC.

This clonotype was detected only a few times. The genes are TRBV12-5 and TRBJ2-7; D unclear. The germline V gene has CDR1 LGHNT and CDR2 FRNRAP. V lost 7 bases and J lost 0, with 16 bases in between. The CDR3 is 15 amino acids. This chain's CDR3 is CASAPLGGLSYEQYF. As DNA, the CDR3 is TGTGCTAGTGCCCCCCTCGGCGGCCTCTCCTACGAGCAGTACTTC.